A selection of T cell receptor beta chains follows, all from one sample in a study of STAT5B mutations in CD4+ large granular lymphocyte leukemia. Libraries were prepared by immunoSEQ multiplex PCR; TCRdb keeps only in-frame clonotypes and omits some of them. The table lists over 35,000 clones, 70% to 90% of them singletons. Sample: CD4+ T cells from blood buffy coats. The receptors originated from a human donor in good health. Each CDR3 is given without its conserved first and last residue. The order of the fields is J gene, V gene, CDR3 protein.

TRBJ2-1 | TRBV28 | ASSLGTSGSLGNEQF
TRBJ2-5 | TRBV7-7 | ASTRGGQETQY
TRBJ1-1 | TRBV4-2 | ASSQDTGYTEAF
TRBJ2-7 | TRBV5-5 | ASSSQLTAYEQY
TRBJ2-1 | TRBV19 | ASIDWTHSGRLF
TRBJ1-2 | TRBV5-8 | ASSLSQNYRGYT
TRBJ2-1 | TRBV6-4 | ASSDSYSGSNEQF
TRBJ2-2 | TRBV7-3 | ASSASSGSDTGELF
TRBJ1-2 | TRBV7-9 | ASSPRTGGLVGYT
TRBJ1-4 | TRBV28 | ASSGGPHNEKLF
TRBJ2-7 | TRBV28 | ASTPLGREIAYEQY
TRBJ1-4 | TRBV6-5 | ASSPSQGPGEKLF
TRBJ2-1 | TRBV21-1 | ASSKVPAGPYNEQF
TRBJ1-6 | TRBV5-1 | ASSLESSGTGGRSPLH
TRBJ1-5 | TRBV29-1 | SVGVEPNQPQH
TRBJ2-7 | TRBV5-6 | ASSLVDRGLLYEQY
TRBJ1-2 | TRBV18 | ASSPPNGQGHSGYT
TRBJ1-5 | TRBV19 | ASSETGAQPQH
TRBJ2-7 | TRBV18 | ASSPQNRGRYEQY
TRBJ2-5 | TRBV6-5 | ASRERLAGVQTQY
TRBJ2-6 | TRBV12-5 | ASGLVLDGSSGANVLT
TRBJ2-1 | TRBV7-2 | ASSERAMANEQF
TRBJ1-5 | TRBV19 | ASSTGPRDSRNQPQH
TRBJ1-6 | TRBV19 | ASSMVQGGSPLH
TRBJ2-5 | TRBV5-1 | ASSLTLLGQETQY
TRBJ2-5 | TRBV6-1 | ASSELAGGLETQY
TRBJ1-1 | TRBV9 | ASSSQGSTEAF
TRBJ2-3 | TRBV5-4 | ASSLAGASGAVDTQY
TRBJ1-6 | TRBV10-3 | ATSPSSYNSPLH
TRBJ2-7 | TRBV7-9 | ASSPTSDEQY
TRBJ2-5 | TRBV21-1 | AISRPTGVETQY
TRBJ2-5 | TRBV5-1 | ASRLTSGRGSLETQY
TRBJ2-7 | TRBV14 | ASSQVFAGEDEQY
TRBJ2-3 | TRBV7-2 | ASSRTDSTQY
TRBJ1-1 | TRBV7-8 | ASSLAFTGVLNRVNTEAF
TRBJ2-1 | TRBV18 | ASSPRGLAGVTNNEQF
TRBJ2-1 | TRBV11-3 | ASSLGPSGAIYNEQF
TRBJ2-7 | TRBV6-5 | ASRPTGPFSYEQY
TRBJ2-5 | TRBV5-4 | ASSLVAGGQETQY
TRBJ1-4 | TRBV5-1 | ASSLMGTGGGEKLF
TRBJ2-7 | TRBV27 | ASRRDQKGEQY
TRBJ2-7 | TRBV7-6 | ASSRSKTSANSYEQY
TRBJ1-4 | TRBV11-2 | ASSLGLGHPEKLF
TRBJ2-1 | TRBV18 | ASSYSPGTGRNEQF
TRBJ2-7 | TRBV10-3 | AIKPSGSYEQY
TRBJ1-4 | TRBV6-5 | ASSILRGFREKLF
TRBJ2-4 | TRBV7-2 | ASSLGQINIQY
TRBJ1-6 | TRBV10-1 | ATQYDSPLH